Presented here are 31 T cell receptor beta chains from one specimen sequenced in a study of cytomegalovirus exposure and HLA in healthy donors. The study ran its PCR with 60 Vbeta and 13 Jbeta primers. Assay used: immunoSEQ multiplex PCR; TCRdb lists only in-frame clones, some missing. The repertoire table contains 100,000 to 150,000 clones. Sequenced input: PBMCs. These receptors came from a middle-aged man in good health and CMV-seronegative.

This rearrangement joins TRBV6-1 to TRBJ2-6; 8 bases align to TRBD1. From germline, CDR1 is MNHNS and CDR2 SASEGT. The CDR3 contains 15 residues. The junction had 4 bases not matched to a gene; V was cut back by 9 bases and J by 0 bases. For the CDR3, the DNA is TGTGCCAGTCAGGGGGCCATCTCTGGGGCCAACGTCCTGACTTTC. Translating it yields CASQGAISGANVLTF.

CDR3 protein: CASSLWTGRGQPQHF. The DNA for the CDR3 is TGTGCCAGCAGTTTGTGGACAGGGAGGGGTCAGCCCCAGCATTTT. This chain uses TRBV28 with TRBJ1-5, with 8 nucleotides matching TRBD1. The CDR3 length is 15 residues. Germline lookup yields CDR1 MDHEN and CDR2 SYDVKM. J gave up 6 bases and V 3 bases, and 7 bases lay outside the gene matches.

CDR3 protein: CASSVTASTDTQYF. In DNA, the CDR3 is TGTGCCAGCAGCGTGACAGCTAGCACAGATACGCAGTATTTT. This chain uses TRBV11-3 with TRBJ2-3; tentatively, D is TRBD1 (5 bases). This CDR3 has 14 residues. Germline V gives CDR1 SGHNT, CDR2 YENEEA. Trimming removed 5 bases at V and 0 bases at J, with 9 bases between.

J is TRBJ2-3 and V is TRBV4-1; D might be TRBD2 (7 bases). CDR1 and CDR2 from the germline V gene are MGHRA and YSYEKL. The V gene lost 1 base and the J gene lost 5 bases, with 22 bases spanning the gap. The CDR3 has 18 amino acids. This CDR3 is CASSQGFFYSGTIDTQYF. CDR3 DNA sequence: TGCGCCAGCAGCCAAGGTTTTTTCTACAGCGGGACAATAGATACGCAGTATTTT.

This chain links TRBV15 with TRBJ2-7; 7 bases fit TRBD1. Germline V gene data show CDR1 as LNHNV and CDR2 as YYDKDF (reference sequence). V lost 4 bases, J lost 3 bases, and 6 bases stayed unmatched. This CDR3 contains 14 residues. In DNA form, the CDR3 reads TGTGCCACCAGCACTCCGGGACAGATCTACGAGCAGTACTTC. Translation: CATSTPGQIYEQYF.

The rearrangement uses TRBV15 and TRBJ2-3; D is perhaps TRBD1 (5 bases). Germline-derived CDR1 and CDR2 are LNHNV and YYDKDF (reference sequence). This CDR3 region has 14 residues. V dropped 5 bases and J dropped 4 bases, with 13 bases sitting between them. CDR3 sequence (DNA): TGTGCCACCAGCCCAACCCCAGGGCCAGATACGCAGTATTTT. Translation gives CATSPTPGPDTQYF.

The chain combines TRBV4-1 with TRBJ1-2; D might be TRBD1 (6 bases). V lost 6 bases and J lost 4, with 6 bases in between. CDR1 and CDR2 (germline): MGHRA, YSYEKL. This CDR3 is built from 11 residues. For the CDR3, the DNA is TGCGCCAGCAGGGACAGCTATGGCTACACCTTC. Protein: CASRDSYGYTF.

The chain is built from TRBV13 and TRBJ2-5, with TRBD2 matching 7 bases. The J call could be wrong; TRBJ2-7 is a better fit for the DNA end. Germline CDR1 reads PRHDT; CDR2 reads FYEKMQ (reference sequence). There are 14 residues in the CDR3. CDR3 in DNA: TGTGCCAGCACCCAGCGGGATAGGTCCTACGAGCAGTACTTC. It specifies CASTQRDRSYEQYF.

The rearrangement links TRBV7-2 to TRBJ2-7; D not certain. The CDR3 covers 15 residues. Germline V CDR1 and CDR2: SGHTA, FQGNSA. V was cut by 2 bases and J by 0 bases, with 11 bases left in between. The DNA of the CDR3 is TGTGCCAGCAGCTTACGTCTAGTGAACTCCTACGAGCAGTACTTC. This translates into CASSLRLVNSYEQYF.

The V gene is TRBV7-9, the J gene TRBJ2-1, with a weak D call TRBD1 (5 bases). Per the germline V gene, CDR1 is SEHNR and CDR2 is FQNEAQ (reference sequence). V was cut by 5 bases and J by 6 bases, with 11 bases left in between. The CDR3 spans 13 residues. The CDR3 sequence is CASSPPGRNEQFF. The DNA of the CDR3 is TGTGCCAGCAGCCCCCCAGGGCGCAATGAGCAGTTCTTC.

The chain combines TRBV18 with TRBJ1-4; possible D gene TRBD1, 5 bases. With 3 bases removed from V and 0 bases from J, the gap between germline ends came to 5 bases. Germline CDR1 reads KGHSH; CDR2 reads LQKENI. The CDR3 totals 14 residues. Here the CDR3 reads CASSPTATNEKLFF. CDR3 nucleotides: TGTGCCAGCTCACCGACAGCAACTAATGAAAAACTGTTTTTT.

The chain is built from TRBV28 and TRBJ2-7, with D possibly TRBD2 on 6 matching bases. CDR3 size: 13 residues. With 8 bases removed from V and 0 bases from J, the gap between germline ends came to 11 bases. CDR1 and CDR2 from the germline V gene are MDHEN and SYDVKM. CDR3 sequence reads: CASFSGPSYEQYF. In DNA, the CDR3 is TGTGCCAGCTTTAGCGGCCCCTCCTACGAGCAGTACTTC.

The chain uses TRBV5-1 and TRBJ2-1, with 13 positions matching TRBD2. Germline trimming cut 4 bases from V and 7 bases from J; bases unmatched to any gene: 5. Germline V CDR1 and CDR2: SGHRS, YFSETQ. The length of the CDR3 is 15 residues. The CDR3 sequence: CASSVLAGGENEQFF. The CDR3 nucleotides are TGCGCCAGCAGCGTACTAGCGGGAGGGGAAAATGAGCAGTTCTTC.

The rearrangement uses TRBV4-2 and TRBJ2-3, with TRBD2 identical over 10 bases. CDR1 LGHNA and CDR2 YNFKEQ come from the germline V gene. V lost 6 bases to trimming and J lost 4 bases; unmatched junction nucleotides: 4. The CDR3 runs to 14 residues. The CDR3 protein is CASRTSGTSDTQYF. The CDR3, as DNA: TGTGCCAGCAGAACTAGCGGGACTTCAGATACGCAGTATTTT.

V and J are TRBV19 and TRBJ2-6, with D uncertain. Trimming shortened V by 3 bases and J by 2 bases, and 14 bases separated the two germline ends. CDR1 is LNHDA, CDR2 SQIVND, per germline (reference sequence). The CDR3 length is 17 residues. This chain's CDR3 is CASSISVSPPGANVLTF. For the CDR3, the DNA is TGTGCCAGTAGTATCTCGGTGTCTCCACCTGGGGCCAACGTCCTGACTTTC.

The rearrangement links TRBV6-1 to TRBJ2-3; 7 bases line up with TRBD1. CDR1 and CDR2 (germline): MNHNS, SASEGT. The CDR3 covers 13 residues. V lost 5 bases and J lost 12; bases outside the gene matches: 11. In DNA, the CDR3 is TGTGCCAGCAGTTCTACAGGGGCAACCCACCAGTATTTT. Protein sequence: CASSSTGATHQYF.

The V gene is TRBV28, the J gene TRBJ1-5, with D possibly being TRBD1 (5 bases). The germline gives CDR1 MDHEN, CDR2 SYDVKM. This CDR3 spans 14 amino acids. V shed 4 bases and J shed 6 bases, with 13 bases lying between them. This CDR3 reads CASSSHPGGQPQHF. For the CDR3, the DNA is TGTGCCAGCAGTTCTCACCCGGGGGGTCAGCCCCAGCATTTT. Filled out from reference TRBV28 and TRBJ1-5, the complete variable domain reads DVKVTQSSRYLVKRTGEKVFLECVQDMDHENMFWYRQDPGLGLRLIYFSYDVKMKEKGDIPEGYSVSREKKERFSLILESASTNQTSMYLCASSSHPGGQPQHFGDGTRLSIL.

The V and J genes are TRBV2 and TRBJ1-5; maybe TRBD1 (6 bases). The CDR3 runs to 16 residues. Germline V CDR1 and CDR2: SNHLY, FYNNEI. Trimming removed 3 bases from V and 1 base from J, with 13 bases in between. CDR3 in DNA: TGTGCCAGCAGTGAGGGTCAGGGGTTCAGCAATCAGCCCCAGCATTTT. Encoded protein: CASSEGQGFSNQPQHF.

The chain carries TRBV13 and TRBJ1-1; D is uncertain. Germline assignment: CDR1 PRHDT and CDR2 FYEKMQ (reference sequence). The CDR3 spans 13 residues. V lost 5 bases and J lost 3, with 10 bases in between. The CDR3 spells CASSPGQDTEAFF. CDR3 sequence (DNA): TGTGCCAGCAGCCCCGGCCAGGACACTGAAGCTTTCTTT.

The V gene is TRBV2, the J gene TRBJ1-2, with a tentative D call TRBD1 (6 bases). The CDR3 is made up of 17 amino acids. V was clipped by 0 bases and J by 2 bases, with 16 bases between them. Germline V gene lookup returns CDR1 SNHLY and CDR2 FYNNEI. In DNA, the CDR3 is TGTGCCAGCAGTGAAGCGGGAAGAGGGGGAAGGAACTATGGCTACACCTTC. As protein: CASSEAGRGGRNYGYTF.

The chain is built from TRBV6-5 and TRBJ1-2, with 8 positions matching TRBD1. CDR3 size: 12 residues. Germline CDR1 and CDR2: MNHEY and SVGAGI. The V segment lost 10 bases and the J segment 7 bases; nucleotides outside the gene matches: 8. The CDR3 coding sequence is TGTGCCACCATTGGACAGGGTCGTGGCTACACCTTC. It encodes CATIGQGRGYTF.

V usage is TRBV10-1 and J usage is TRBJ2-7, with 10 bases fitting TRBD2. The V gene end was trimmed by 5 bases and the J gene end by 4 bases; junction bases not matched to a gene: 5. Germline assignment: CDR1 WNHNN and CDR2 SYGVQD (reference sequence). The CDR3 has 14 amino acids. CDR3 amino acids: CASSLLAGEYEQYF. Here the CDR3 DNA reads TGCGCCAGCAGTTTGCTAGCGGGAGAATACGAGCAGTACTTC.

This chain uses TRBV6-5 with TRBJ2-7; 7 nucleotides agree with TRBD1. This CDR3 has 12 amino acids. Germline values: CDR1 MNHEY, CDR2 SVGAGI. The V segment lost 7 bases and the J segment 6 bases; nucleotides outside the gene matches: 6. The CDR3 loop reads CASTNPGGEQYF. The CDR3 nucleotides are TGTGCCAGCACCAACCCAGGGGGCGAGCAGTACTTC.

This chain's CDR3 is CAISEPSTYNEQFF. The CDR3 nucleotides are TGTGCCATCAGTGAGCCTAGCACATACAATGAGCAGTTCTTC. The V gene is TRBV10-3, the J gene TRBJ2-1; the D gene is possibly TRBD2 (5 bases). The CDR3 extends over 14 amino acids. Trimming pared 2 bases from V and 4 bases from J, leaving 9 bases between. Germline CDR1 is ENHRY and CDR2 is SYGVKD.

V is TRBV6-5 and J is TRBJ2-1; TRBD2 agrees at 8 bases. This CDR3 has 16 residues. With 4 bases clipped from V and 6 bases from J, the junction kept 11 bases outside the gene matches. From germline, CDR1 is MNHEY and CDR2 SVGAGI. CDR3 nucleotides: TGTGCCAGCAGTTCCCTTAAAGCGGGAGCATTCAATGAGCAGTTCTTC. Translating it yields CASSSLKAGAFNEQFF.

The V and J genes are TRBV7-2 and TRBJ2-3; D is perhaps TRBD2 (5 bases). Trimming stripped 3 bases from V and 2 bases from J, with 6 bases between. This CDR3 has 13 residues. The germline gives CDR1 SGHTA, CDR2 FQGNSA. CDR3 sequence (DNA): TGTGCCAGCAGCTTGGACTTCACAGATACGCAGTATTTT. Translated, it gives CASSLDFTDTQYF.

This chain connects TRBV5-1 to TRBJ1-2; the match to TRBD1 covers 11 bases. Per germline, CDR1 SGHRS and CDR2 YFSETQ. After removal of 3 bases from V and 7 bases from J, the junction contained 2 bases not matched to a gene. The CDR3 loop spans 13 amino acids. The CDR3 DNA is TGCGCCAGCAGCTGGACAGGGGGCGCTGGCTACACCTTC. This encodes CASSWTGGAGYTF.

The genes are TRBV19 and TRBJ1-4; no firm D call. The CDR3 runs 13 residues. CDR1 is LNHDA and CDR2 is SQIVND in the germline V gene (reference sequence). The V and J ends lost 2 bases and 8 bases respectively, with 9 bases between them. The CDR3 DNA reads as TGTGCCAGTAGTATATCCACCGGGGAAAAACTGTTTTTT. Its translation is CASSISTGEKLFF.

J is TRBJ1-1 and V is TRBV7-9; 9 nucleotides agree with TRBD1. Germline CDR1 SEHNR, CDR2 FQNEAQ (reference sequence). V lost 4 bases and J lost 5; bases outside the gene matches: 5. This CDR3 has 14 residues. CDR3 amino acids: CASSYYRGQTEAFF. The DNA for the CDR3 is TGTGCCAGCAGCTACTACAGGGGGCAAACTGAAGCTTTCTTT.

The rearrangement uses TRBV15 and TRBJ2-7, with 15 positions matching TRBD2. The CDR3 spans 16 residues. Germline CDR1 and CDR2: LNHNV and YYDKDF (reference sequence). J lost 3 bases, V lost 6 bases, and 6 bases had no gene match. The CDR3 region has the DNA TGTGCCACCAGGTCGGGACTAGCGGGAGGTAACTACGAGCAGTACTTC. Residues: CATRSGLAGGNYEQYF. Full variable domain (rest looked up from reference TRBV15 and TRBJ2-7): DAMVIQNPRYQVTQFGKPVTLSCSQTLNHNVMYWYQQKSSQAPKLLFHYYDKDFNNEADTPDNFQSRRPNTSFCFLDIRSPGLGDTAMYLCATRSGLAGGNYEQYFGPGTRLTVT.

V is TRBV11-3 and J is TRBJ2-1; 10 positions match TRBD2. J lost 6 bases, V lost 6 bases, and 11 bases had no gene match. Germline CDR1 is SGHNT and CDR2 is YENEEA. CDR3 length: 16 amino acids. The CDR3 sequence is CASSYIGLAGANEQFF. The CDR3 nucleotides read TGTGCCAGCAGTTACATTGGGCTAGCGGGAGCCAATGAGCAGTTCTTC. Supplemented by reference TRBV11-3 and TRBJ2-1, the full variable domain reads EAGVVQSPRYKIIEKKQPVAFWCNPISGHNTLYWYLQNLGQGPELLIRYENEEAVDDSQLPKDRFSAERLKGVDSTLKIQPAELGDSAVYLCASSYIGLAGANEQFFGPGTRLTVL.